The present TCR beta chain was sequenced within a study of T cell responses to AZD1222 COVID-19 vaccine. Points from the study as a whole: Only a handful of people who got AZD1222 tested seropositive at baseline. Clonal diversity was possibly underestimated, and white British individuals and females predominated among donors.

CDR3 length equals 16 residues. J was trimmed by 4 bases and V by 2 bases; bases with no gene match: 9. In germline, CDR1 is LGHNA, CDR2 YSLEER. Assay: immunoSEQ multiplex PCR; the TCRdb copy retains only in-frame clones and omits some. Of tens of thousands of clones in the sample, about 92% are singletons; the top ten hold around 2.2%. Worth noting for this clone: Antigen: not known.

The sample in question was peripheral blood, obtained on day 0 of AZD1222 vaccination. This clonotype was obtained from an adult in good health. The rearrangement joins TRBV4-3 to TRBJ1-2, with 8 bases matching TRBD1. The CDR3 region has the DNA TGCGCCAGCAGCCAAAAAGGGACAGGAGACGTCTATGGCTACACCTTC. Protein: CASSQKGTGDVYGYTF.